The 14 T cell receptor beta chains below come from one sample, sequenced in a study of response to subunit inactivated influenza vaccine. TCRdb itself ran the RT-PCR reads through MiXCR, one entry per CDR3 protein. The data contain about 160,000 distinct CDR3 sequences, approximately 10% of them seen just once; the ten biggest clones take up 12%. Sequenced material: non-naive T cells sorted from PBMCs, taken roughly 46 days after vaccination. Receptors originate from a man aged 45-60 years who received an inactivated influenza vaccine.

This clonotype was found a few times. The CDR3 spells CASSPDGGGSEKLFF. As DNA, the CDR3 is TGTGCCAGCAGCCCGGACGGCGGGGGAAGTGAAAAACTGTTTTTT. The rearrangement uses TRBV7-9 and TRBJ1-4; a weak D match, TRBD1 (5 bases). The length of the CDR3 is 15 residues. In germline, CDR1 is SEHNR, CDR2 FQNEAQ (reference sequence). The ends were cut back, 5 bases at V and 7 bases at J, with 17 bases in the middle. Full variable domain (rest looked up from reference TRBV7-9 and TRBJ1-4): DTGVSQNPRHKITKRGQNVTFRCDPISEHNRLYWYRQTLGQGPEFLTYFQNEAQLEKSRLLSDRFSAERPKGSFSTLEIQRTEQGDSAMYLCASSPDGGGSEKLFFGSGTQLSVL.

This clonotype was seen at least ten times. V gene TRBV29-1 combines with J gene TRBJ2-5, with D perhaps assigned TRBD1 or TRBD2 (6 bases each). Trimming pared 7 bases from V and 4 bases from J, leaving 16 bases between. The CDR3 runs 13 residues. Germline V lookup: CDR1 SQVTM, CDR2 ANQGSEA. The CDR3 is CSASLGGPETQYF. The CDR3 DNA is TGCAGCGCCTCTCTCGGGGGCCCAGAGACCCAGTACTTC.

The V and J genes are TRBV6-2 or TRBV6-3 and TRBJ2-2; 13 bases are a match to TRBD2. The CDR3 runs 16 residues. Germline CDR1 is MNHEY and CDR2 is SVGEGT. The V and J ends lost 4 bases and 4 bases, in that order; junction bases with no gene match: 3. CDR3 sequence reads: CASSSGTSGVTGELFF. For the CDR3, the DNA is TGTGCCAGCAGTTCGGGGACTAGCGGGGTCACCGGGGAGCTGTTTTTT.

The chain couples TRBV20-1 to TRBJ1-2, with TRBD1 identical over 8 bases. Unmatched junction bases numbered 20, after V lost 5 bases and J lost 3 bases. Germline V gene sequence: CDR1 DFQATT, CDR2 SNEGSKA (reference sequence). The CDR3 consists of 18 residues. The CDR3 reads CSALARQGSRSGDYGYTF. CDR3 in DNA: TGCAGTGCTTTAGCCAGACAGGGGTCCCGCTCTGGCGACTATGGCTACACCTTC.

CDR3 region: CSVSQQDRLARNNEQFF. In nucleotides, the CDR3 is TGCAGCGTTAGCCAACAGGATCGACTAGCGCGAAACAATGAGCAGTTCTTC. The rearrangement joins TRBV29-1 to TRBJ2-1, with 8 positions matching TRBD2. This CDR3 contains 17 residues. Germline V gene lookup returns CDR1 SQVTM and CDR2 ANQGSEA. J gave up 5 bases and V 5 bases, and 17 bases lay outside the gene matches.

The rearrangement links TRBV19 to TRBJ2-1; TRBD2 is a possible D gene (5 bases). Deletions cut 9 bases from V and 0 bases from J, with 15 bases between. This CDR3 has 15 amino acids. The germline V gene encodes CDR1 LNHDA and CDR2 SQIVND (reference sequence). CDR3 residues: CARGRGLLSYNEQFF. CDR3 sequence (DNA): TGTGCCAGGGGCCGCGGGCTCCTCTCCTACAATGAGCAGTTCTTC.

This clonotype has more than one count but fewer than ten. The rearrangement uses TRBV10-1 and TRBJ2-3, with 15 bases lining up with TRBD2. Trimming cost V 8 bases and J 2 bases; bases outside gene matches: 2. The CDR3 sequence is 15 residues long. CDR1 WNHNN and CDR2 SYGVQD come from the germline V gene (reference sequence). The CDR3 loop is CASGTSGGSTDTQYF. As DNA, the CDR3 is TGCGCCAGCGGGACTAGCGGGGGGTCCACAGATACGCAGTATTTT.

In its sample, this clonotype was seen a few times. This chain links TRBV29-1 with TRBJ1-2; 10 bases match TRBD1. The CDR3 covers 13 residues. The V gene's germline CDR1 is SQVTM and CDR2 ANQGSEA. CDR3 loop: CNLNVGTGDGYTF. The CDR3 coding sequence is TGCAACCTCAATGTGGGGACAGGGGATGGCTACACCTTC.

V gene TRBV4-1 combines with J gene TRBJ1-4; 8 nucleotides align to TRBD1. Germline V gives CDR1 MGHRA, CDR2 YSYEKL. J was trimmed by 0 bases and V by 3 bases; bases with no gene match: 9. This CDR3 has 18 amino acids. This CDR3 reads CASSQRTGMGTTNEKLFF. The CDR3 coding sequence is TGCGCCAGCAGCCAGCGGACAGGGATGGGGACAACTAATGAAAAACTGTTTTTT.

At least ten counts were recorded for this clonotype. The chain carries TRBV9 and TRBJ2-1; 11 positions agree with TRBD2. This CDR3 has 16 amino acids. J gave up 9 bases and V 0 bases, and 8 bases lay outside the gene matches. Germline assignment: CDR1 SGDLS and CDR2 YYNGEE. For the CDR3, the DNA is TGTGCCAGCAGCGTAGGGGTAGCGGGGGGGCAGGCTGAGCAGTTCTTC. Its protein is CASSVGVAGGQAEQFF.

This chain joins TRBV4-3 and TRBJ2-1; weak D call: TRBD1 (5 bases). From germline, CDR1 is LGHNA and CDR2 YSLEER. Deletions cut 4 bases from V and 6 bases from J, with 7 bases between. The CDR3 is made up of 12 amino acids. The CDR3 region has the DNA TGCGCCAGCAGCCCTCAGGGCAATGAGCAGTTCTTC. Translating gives CASSPQGNEQFF.

This clonotype was observed many times. V is TRBV16 and J is TRBJ2-3; D possibly corresponds to TRBD1 (6 bases). The V gene's germline CDR1 is KGHSY and CDR2 FQNENV. CDR3 size: 13 residues. Trimming removed 2 bases from V and 5 bases from J, with 8 bases in between. For the CDR3, the DNA is TGTGCCAGCAGCCAACAAGGGGGAGATACGCAGTATTTT. Residues: CASSQQGGDTQYF.

This clonotype was found a few times. The chain employs TRBV5-6 and TRBJ2-7; 10 bases map to TRBD2. This CDR3 is built from 15 residues. The germline V gene encodes CDR1 SGHDT and CDR2 YYEEEE. Trimming took 1 base from V and 3 from J; bases not matched to a gene: 4. CDR3 sequence (DNA): TGTGCCAGCAGCTTGAATCTAGCGGGAGACTACGAGCAGTACTTC. This translates into CASSLNLAGDYEQYF.

This clonotype was found a few times. The gene calls are TRBV6-6 and TRBJ2-1; 10 bases match TRBD2. Germline CDR1 is MNHNY and CDR2 is SVGAGI (reference sequence). The CDR3 loop spans 13 amino acids. With V trimmed by 7 bases and J by 9 bases, 6 bases remained unmatched. CDR3 amino acids: CASKLLAGIEQFF. CDR3 DNA sequence: TGTGCCAGCAAACTACTAGCGGGAATTGAGCAGTTCTTC.